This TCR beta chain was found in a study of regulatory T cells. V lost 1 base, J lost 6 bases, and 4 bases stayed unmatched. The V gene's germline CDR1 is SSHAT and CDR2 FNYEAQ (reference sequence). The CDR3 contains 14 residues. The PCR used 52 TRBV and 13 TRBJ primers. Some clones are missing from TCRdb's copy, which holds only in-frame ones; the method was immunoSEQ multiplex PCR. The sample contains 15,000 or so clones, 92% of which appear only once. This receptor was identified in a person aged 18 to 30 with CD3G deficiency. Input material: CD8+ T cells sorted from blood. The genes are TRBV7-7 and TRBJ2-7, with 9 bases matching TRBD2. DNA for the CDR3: TGTGCCAGCAGCTTAGGGGGTAGCGGGAGCGAGCAGTACTTC. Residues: CASSLGGSGSEQYF.